Below are 2 T cell receptor beta chains sequenced from a single sample in a study of T-cell reconstitution after alpha-beta-depleted transplantation in children. A TCRbeta library incorporating unique molecular identifiers was prepared. TCRdb used MiXCR to reprocess the PCR reads, holding one entry per CDR3 protein. The table has approximately 93,000 distinct CDR3 sequences, roughly 8% seen once. Sequences were derived from PBMCs from the stem cell graft donor, sampled from the stem cell graft. The receptors shown here come from a human donor who donated a stem cell graft to a child with congenital amegakaryocytic thrombocytopenia.

This clonotype showed up many times. The chain has TRBV29-1 and TRBJ1-4; D gene ambiguous. This CDR3 spans 14 amino acids. Germline loops: CDR1 SQVTM, CDR2 ANQGSEA. Between the trimmed V and J ends, which lost 4 bases and 2 bases, there was a span of 11 bases. CDR3 sequence (DNA): TGCAGCGTTGGCTCCCACGGTACTAATGAAAAACTGTTTTTT. This translates into CSVGSHGTNEKLFF. The variable domain in full, completed from reference TRBV29-1 and TRBJ1-4, reads SAVISQKPSRDICQRGTSLTIQCQVDSQVTMMFWYRQQPGQSLTLIATANQGSEATYESGFVIDKFPISRPNLTFSTLTVSNMSPEDSSIYLCSVGSHGTNEKLFFGSGTQLSVL.

The genes are TRBV18 and TRBJ1-1; D ambiguous. The CDR3 has 14 residues. Trimming took 4 bases from V and 3 from J, leaving 12 bases between them. Looked up from germline, CDR1 is KGHSH and CDR2 is LQKENI. CDR3 nucleotide sequence: TGTGCCAGCTCACAGCAGACATCCGACACTGAAGCTTTCTTT. Its protein is CASSQQTSDTEAFF.